This T cell receptor (beta chain) was sequenced in a study of blood T cell repertoires in COVID-19. Study-level information: Samples representing acute and convalescent COVID-19 were sourced from the United States, Italy and Spain.

Trimming shortened V by 5 bases and J by 3 bases, and 11 bases separated the two germline ends. This CDR3 is built from 13 residues. Germline V gene sequence: CDR1 MNHEY, CDR2 SMNVEV (reference sequence). Authors' data handling: From reference gene primer amplification, estimates of nucleated cell counts were derived. Clones were read by immunoSEQ multiplex PCR, and TCRdb kept only the in-frame ones, dropping some. From that table come the V and J calls and clone size; the DNA was used to work out D and trimming. The repertoire holds about 28,000 clones, about 85% seen once, with about a quarter in the top ten.

Sample: peripheral blood. The receptor was derived from a human donor in a cohort sampled during active COVID-19. The rearrangement joins TRBV27 to TRBJ2-7, with a weak D call TRBD2 (5 bases). CDR3: CASSDYSFYEQYF. CDR3 sequence (DNA): TGTGCCAGCAGTGACTACAGTTTCTACGAGCAGTACTTC.